This TCR beta chain came from a study of cytomegalovirus exposure and HLA in healthy donors. PCR primers comprised 60 Vbeta and 13 Jbeta primers. TCRdb's copy holds only in-frame clones and misses some; the assay was immunoSEQ multiplex PCR. There are about 150,000 clones in the sample; roughly four fifths occur only once, and around 1.5% lies in the top ten. The V and J ends lost 5 bases and 3 bases, in that order; junction bases with no gene match: 10. Germline values: CDR1 SGHAT, CDR2 FQNNGV. The CDR3 is 15 residues long. The receptor comes from a man between 18 and 29 years old in good health and CMV-seronegative. The chain has TRBV11-2 and TRBJ2-7; 7 bases fit TRBD2. Sequencing used PBMCs. The CDR3 DNA sequence: TGTGCCAGCAGCATTACCCCGGGAGGAAGCTACGAGCAGTACTTC. It specifies CASSITPGGSYEQYF.